This TCR beta chain was captured in a study of cytomegalovirus exposure and HLA in healthy donors. Study outcomes and limitations: Analyses of presence and absence presupposed an approximately uniform sequencing depth across donors. Despite most TCR sequences being rare, some public TCRs occurred in many donors. The productive fraction for most TCR beta V segments was about 90% or about 30% in an earlier analysis. V- and J-gene trimming in TCR beta was tied to a missense DCLRE1C variant by an analysis performed later.

This PCR relied on a set of 60 Vbeta primers and 13 Jbeta primers. Only in-frame clones appear in the TCRdb table, and some are missing; sequencing was by immunoSEQ multiplex PCR. The table has 130,000 or so clones, roughly 80% seen once. Germline values: CDR1 SGHRS, CDR2 YFSETQ. V was shortened by 2 bases and J by 1 base, with 12 bases between the two germline ends. The CDR3 contains 15 residues. In regard to this clone: Its matching antigen is unknown.

Sequenced: PBMCs. The sequence derives from a man aged 25-45 years in good health and CMV-seronegative. The chain combines TRBV5-1 with TRBJ2-5, with D possibly being TRBD2 (6 bases). This CDR3 is CASSLRAGSQETQYF. CDR3 DNA: TGCGCCAGCAGCTTACGGGCGGGGTCCCAAGAGACCCAGTACTTC.